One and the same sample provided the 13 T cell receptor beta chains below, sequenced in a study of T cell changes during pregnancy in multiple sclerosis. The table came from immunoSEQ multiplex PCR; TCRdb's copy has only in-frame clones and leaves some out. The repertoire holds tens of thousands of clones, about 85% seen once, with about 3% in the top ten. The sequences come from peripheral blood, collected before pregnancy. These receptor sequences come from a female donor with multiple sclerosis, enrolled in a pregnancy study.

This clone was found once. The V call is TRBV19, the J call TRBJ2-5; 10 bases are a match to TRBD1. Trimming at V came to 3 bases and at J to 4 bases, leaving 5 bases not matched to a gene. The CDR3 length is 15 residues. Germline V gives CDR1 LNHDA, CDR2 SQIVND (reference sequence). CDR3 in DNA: TGTGCCAGTAGTATCAGGACAGGGGGGGGAGAGACCCAGTACTTC. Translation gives CASSIRTGGGETQYF. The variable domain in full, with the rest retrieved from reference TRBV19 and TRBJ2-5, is DGGITQSPKYLFRKEGQNVTLSCEQNLNHDAMYWYRQDPGQGLRLIYYSQIVNDFQKGDIAEGYSVSREKKESFPLTVTSAQKNPTAFYLCASSIRTGGGETQYFGPGTRLLVL.

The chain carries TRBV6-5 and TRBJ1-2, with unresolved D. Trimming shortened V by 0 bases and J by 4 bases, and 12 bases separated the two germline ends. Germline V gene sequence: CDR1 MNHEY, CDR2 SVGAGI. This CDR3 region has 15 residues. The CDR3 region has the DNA TGTGCCAGCAGTTACTCGAGCCAGTGGAGCTATGGCTACACCTTC. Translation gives CASSYSSQWSYGYTF.

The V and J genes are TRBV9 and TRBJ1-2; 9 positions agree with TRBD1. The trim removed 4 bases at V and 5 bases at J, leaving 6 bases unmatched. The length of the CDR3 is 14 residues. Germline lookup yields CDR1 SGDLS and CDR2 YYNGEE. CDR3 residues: CASSPEDRGYGYTF. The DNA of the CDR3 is TGTGCCAGCAGCCCCGAAGACAGGGGGTATGGCTACACCTTC. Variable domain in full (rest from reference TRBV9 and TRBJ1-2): DSGVTQTPKHLITATGQRVTLRCSPRSGDLSVYWYQQSLDQGLQFLIQYYNGEERAKGNILERFSAQQFPDLHSELNLSSLELGDSALYFCASSPEDRGYGYTFGSGTRLTVV.

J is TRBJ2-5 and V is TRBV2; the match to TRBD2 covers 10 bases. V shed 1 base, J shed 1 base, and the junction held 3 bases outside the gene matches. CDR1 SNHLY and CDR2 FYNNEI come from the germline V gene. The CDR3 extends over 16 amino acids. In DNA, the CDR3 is TGTGCCAGCAGTGAAGAATGGACTAGCGGCCAAGAGACCCAGTACTTC. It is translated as CASSEEWTSGQETQYF.

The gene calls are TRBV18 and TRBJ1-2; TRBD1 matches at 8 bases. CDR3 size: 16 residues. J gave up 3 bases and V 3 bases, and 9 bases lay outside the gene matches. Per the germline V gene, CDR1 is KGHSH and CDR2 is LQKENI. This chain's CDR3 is CASSPVSTGGDYGYTF. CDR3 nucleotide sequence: TGTGCCAGCTCACCGGTTTCCACAGGGGGAGACTATGGCTACACCTTC.

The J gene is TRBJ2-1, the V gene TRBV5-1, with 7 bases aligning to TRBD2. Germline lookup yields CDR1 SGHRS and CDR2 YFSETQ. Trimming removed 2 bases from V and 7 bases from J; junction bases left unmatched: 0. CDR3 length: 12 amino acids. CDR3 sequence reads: CASSLAGNEQFF. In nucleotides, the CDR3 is TGCGCCAGCAGCTTAGCGGGGAATGAGCAGTTCTTC.

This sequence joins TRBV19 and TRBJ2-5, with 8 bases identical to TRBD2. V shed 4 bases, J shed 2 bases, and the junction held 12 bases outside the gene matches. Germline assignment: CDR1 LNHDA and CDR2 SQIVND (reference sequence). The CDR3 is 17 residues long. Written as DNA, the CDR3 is TGTGCCAGTAGTAGTAATGGGGCTAGCGGGTATCAAGAGACCCAGTACTTC. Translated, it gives CASSSNGASGYQETQYF.

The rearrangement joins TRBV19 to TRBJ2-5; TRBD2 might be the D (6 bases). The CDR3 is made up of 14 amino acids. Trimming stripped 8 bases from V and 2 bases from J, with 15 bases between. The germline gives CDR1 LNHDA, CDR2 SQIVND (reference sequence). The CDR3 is CASGRWGDQETQYF. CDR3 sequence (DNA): TGTGCCAGTGGACGTTGGGGGGATCAAGAGACCCAGTACTTC.

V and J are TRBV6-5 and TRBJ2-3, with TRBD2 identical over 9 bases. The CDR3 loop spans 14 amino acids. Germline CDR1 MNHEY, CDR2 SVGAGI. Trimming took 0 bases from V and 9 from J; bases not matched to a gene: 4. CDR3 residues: CASSYSAGGQTQYF. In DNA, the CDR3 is TGTGCCAGCAGTTACTCTGCGGGGGGGCAAACGCAGTATTTT.

The CDR3: CASSSPGRIGTEAFF. The DNA of the CDR3 is TGCGCCAGCAGCTCCCCGGGAAGGATAGGCACTGAAGCTTTCTTT. The chain has TRBV5-1 and TRBJ1-1; D remains ambiguous. The V gene's germline CDR1 is SGHRS and CDR2 YFSETQ. The CDR3 is 15 amino acids. With 3 bases removed from V and 4 bases from J, the gap between germline ends came to 16 bases.

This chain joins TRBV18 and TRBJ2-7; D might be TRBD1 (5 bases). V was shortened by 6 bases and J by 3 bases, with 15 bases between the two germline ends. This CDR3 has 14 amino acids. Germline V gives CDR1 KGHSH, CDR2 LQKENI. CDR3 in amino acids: CASSTDTGGYEQYF. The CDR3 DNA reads TGTGCCAGCTCTACGGACACGGGTGGCTACGAGCAGTACTTC.

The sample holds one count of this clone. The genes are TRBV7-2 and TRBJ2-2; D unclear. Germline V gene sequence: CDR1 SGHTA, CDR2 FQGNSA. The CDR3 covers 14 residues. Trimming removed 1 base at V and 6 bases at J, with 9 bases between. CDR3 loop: CASSLGSPAGELFF. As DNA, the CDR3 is TGTGCCAGCAGCTTAGGGAGCCCCGCCGGGGAGCTGTTTTTT.

The CDR3 reads CASSERSREGNEQFF. The CDR3 DNA sequence: TGTGCCAGCAGTGAACGGTCGCGGGAGGGCAATGAGCAGTTCTTC. The chain uses TRBV2 and TRBJ2-1; TRBD2 agrees at 9 bases. The CDR3 covers 15 residues. V lost 2 bases to trimming and J lost 6 bases; unmatched junction nucleotides: 5. From germline, CDR1 is SNHLY and CDR2 FYNNEI.